This paragraph reports one T cell receptor beta chain. This clone turned up a few times. This receptor's antigen is unknown. Base-call qualities are not available, and no considerably larger clone is one nucleotide away. The data stem from a study of blood T cell repertoires in COVID-19 (dated by TCRdb to 2020 to 2021). In terms of the full investigation: Collaborator samples came from the United States, Italy and Spain and covered acute and convalescent phases of COVID-19. Where HLA class I and class II types were available, the types were taken from metadata supplied by the sample provider, not from assay-based typing. The prospective study material was composed of cDNA or gDNA derived from T cells, B-cell-depleted T cells, or PBMCs. Sample metadata almost always included a de-identified subject ID, COVID-19 status, age in years and sex. The repertoires were released in a freely available public database meant as a resource for research on the immune response to SARS-CoV-2. Samples were obtained from the ongoing ImmuneRACE study (first 160 participants) and from 1,254 subjects provided by 6 global collaborators. The dataset comprised deeply sampled blood TCRbeta repertoires from subjects exposed to, actively infected with, or recovered from COVID-19. The research as a whole found: How much clinical and demographic metadata was included differed by source and by participant, and the metadata was provided uncurated.

The collaborating institutions used their own protocols to collect whole blood in K2EDTA tubes. For TCRbeta analysis, collaborators shipped samples as frozen whole blood, isolated PBMCs, or DNA extracted from either of those sample types. TCRbeta CDR3 regions were amplified from genomic DNA using the immunoSEQ Assay, a bias-controlled multiplex PCR. As for the authors' bioinformatics: The number of nucleated cells in each sample was estimated from the amplification of reference gene primers within the assay. Sequence reads were collapsed and filtered to measure the absolute abundance of every unique TCRbeta CDR3 rearrangement. For each sample, productive Simpson clonality was calculated by taking the square root of Simpson's diversity index across productive rearrangements. Sourced from immuneACCESS, this table was stored by TCRdb with only in-frame sequences that have V and J called. A share of the clones is absent; for the studies checked, an unresolved V gene accounts for under half, and the remainder has no known explanation. V and J calls and clone size come straight from that table; D and trimming were deduced from the DNA. The sample has fewer than 95,000 clones on record, roughly 85% of them singletons. The ten biggest clones cover 25% to 35% of the sample.

Reading from cysteine to phenylalanine, the CDR3 counts 12 amino acids. The CDR3 DNA has 36 bases and is translated from base 1. Trimming costs V 3 bases and J 10 bases, and their ends lie 8 bases apart. The germline V gene encodes CDR1 KGHDR and CDR2 SFDVKD. The source material was peripheral blood. Recombination connected TRBV24-1 to TRBJ2-2; matching of 5 bases hints at TRBD2 as the D gene. The sequence came from a man aged 45-60 years with active or convalescent COVID-19. The CDR3 amino acid sequence is: CATSDAREELFF. The base sequence is TGTGCCACCAGTGATGCGAGGGAGGAGCTGTTTTTT.